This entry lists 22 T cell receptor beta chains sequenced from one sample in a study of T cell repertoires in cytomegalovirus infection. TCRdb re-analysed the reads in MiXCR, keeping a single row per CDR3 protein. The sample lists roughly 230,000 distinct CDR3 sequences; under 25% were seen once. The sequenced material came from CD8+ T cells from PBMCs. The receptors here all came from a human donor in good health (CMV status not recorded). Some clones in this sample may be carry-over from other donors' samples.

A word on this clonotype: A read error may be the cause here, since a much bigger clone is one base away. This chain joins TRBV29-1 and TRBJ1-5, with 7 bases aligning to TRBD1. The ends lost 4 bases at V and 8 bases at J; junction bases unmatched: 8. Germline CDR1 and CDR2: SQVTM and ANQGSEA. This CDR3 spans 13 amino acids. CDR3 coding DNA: TGCAGCGTTGGACAGGGAGATGGTGAGCCCCAGCATTTT. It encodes CSVGQGDGEPQHF.

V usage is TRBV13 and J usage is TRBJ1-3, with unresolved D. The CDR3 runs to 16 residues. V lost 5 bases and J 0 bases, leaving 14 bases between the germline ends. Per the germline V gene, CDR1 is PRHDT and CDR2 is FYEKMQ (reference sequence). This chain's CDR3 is CASSHFDILSGNTIYF. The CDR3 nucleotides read TGTGCCAGCAGCCACTTTGACATCCTCTCTGGAAACACCATATATTTT.

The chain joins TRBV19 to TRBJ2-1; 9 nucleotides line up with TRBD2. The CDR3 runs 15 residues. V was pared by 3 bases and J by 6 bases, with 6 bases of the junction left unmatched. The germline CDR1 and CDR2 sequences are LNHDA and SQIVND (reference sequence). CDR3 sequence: CASSISQRGVNEQFF. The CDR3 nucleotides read TGTGCCAGTAGTATTTCCCAGCGGGGGGTCAATGAGCAGTTCTTC. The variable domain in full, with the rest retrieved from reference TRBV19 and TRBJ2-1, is DGGITQSPKYLFRKEGQNVTLSCEQNLNHDAMYWYRQDPGQGLRLIYYSQIVNDFQKGDIAEGYSVSREKKESFPLTVTSAQKNPTAFYLCASSISQRGVNEQFFGPGTRLTVL.

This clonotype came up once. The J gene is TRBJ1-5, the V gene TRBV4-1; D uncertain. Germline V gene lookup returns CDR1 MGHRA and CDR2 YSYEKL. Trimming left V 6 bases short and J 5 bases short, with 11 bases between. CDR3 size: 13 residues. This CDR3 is CASRNIGDQPQHF. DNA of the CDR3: TGCGCCAGCAGAAACATCGGCGATCAGCCCCAGCATTTT.

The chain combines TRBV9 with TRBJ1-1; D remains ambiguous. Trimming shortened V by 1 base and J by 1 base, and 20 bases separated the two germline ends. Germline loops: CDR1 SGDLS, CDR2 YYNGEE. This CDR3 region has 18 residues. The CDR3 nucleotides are TGTGCCAGCAGCGTAAACTTGGCCCCTTCCAGTGGGAACACTGAAGCTTTCTTT. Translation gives CASSVNLAPSSGNTEAFF.

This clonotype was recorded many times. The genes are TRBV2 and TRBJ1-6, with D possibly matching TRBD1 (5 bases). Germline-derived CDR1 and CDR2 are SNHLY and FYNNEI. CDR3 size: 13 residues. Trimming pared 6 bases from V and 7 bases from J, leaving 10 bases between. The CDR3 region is CASREGHNSPLHF. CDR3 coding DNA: TGTGCCAGCAGGGAGGGGCACAATTCACCCCTCCACTTT.

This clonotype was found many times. CDR3 DNA: TGTGCCAGCAGCTCCACAGCCCCTGAAGCTTTCTTT. As protein: CASSSTAPEAFF. The chain carries TRBV7-2 and TRBJ1-1; D not resolved. CDR1 and CDR2 from the germline V gene are SGHTA and FQGNSA. Trimming cost V 4 bases and J 6 bases, with 9 bases left between them. This CDR3 region has 12 residues. The full variable domain, completed using reference TRBV7-2 and TRBJ1-1, is GAGVSQSPSNKVTEKGKDVELRCDPISGHTALYWYRQSLGQGLEFLIYFQGNSAPDKSGLPSDRFSAERTGGSVSTLTIQRTQQEDSAVYLCASSSTAPEAFFGQGTRLTVV.

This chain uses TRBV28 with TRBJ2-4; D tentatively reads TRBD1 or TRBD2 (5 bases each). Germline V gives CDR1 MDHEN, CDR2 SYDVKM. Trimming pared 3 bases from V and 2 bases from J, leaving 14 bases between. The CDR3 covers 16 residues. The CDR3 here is CASSLVQGESKNIQYF. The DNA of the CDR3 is TGTGCCAGCAGTTTGGTGCAAGGGGAGTCCAAAAACATTCAGTACTTC.

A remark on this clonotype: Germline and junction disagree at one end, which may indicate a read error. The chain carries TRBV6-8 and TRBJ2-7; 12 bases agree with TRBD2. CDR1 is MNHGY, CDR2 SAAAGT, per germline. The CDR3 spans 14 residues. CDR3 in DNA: TGTGTCAGCAGCTCGACTAGCGGGGGCTGCGAGCAGTACTTC. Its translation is CVSSSTSGGCEQYF.

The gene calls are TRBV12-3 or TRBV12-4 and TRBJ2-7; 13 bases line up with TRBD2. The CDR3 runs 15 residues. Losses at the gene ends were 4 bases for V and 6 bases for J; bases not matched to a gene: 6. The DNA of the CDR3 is TGTGCCAGCAGTTACTTCGGGACTAGCGGGGTCGAGCAGTACTTC. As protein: CASSYFGTSGVEQYF.

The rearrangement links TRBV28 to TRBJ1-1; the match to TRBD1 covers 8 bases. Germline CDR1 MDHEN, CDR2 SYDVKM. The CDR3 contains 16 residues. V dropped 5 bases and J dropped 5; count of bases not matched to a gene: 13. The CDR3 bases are TGTGCCAGCAGTCTACCGACTGGGACAGGAGATACTGAAGCTTTCTTT. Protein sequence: CASSLPTGTGDTEAFF.

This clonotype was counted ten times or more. CDR3 protein: CASRNPQGIRNYGYTF. The CDR3 bases are TGTGCCAGCAGGAACCCACAGGGAATTCGTAACTATGGCTACACCTTC. The rearrangement links TRBV28 to TRBJ1-2; a weak D match, TRBD1 (6 bases). Germline V gives CDR1 MDHEN, CDR2 SYDVKM. The V and J ends lost 6 bases and 1 base respectively, with 18 bases between them. CDR3 length: 16 amino acids.

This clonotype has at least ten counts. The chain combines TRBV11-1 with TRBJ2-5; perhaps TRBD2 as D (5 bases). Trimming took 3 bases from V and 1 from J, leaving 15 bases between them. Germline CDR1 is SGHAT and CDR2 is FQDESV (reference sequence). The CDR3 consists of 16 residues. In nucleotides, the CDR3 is TGTGCCAGCAGCTTGGGCTCTCGGACTTTCCAAGAGACCCAGTACTTC. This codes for CASSLGSRTFQETQYF.

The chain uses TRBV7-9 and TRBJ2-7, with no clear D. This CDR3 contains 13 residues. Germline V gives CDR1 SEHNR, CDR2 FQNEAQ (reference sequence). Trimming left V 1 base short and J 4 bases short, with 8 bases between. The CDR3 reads CASSLVGRYEQYF. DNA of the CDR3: TGTGCCAGCAGCTTAGTTGGCCGGTACGAGCAGTACTTC.

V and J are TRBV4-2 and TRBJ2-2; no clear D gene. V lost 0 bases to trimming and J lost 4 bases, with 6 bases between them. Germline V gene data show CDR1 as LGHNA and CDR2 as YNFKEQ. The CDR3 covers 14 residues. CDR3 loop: CASSQDLRTGELFF. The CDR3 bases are TGTGCCAGCAGCCAAGATCTTCGCACCGGGGAGCTGTTTTTT.

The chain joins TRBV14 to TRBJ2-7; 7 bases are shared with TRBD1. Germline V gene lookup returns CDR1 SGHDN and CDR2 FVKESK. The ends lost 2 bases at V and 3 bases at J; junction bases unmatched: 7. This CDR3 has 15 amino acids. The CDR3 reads CASSQPGQRNYEQYF. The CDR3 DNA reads TGTGCCAGCAGCCAACCGGGACAGAGGAACTACGAGCAGTACTTC.

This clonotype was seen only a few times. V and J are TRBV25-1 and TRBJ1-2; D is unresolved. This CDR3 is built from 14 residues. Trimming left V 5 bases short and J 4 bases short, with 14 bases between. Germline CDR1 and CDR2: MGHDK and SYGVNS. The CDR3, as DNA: TGTGCCAGCAGTCCACTATCGGTGGGCTATGGCTACACCTTC. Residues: CASSPLSVGYGYTF.

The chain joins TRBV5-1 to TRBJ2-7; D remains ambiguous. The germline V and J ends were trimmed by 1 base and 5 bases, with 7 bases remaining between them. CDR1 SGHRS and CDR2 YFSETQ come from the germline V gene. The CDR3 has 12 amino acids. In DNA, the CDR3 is TGCGCCAGCAGCTTGCGTCCCGACGAGCAGTACTTC. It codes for CASSLRPDEQYF.

The CDR3: CATTPPTDMNTEAFF. CDR3 DNA sequence: TGTGCCACCACCCCCCCCACGGACATGAACACTGAAGCTTTCTTT. V gene TRBV7-6 combines with J gene TRBJ1-1; TRBD1 is a possible D gene (5 bases). The V and J ends lost 10 bases and 0 bases respectively, with 18 bases between them. CDR3 size: 15 residues. From germline, CDR1 is SGHVS and CDR2 FNYEAQ.

CDR3 in amino acids: CASSFDQNTEAFF. The CDR3 DNA reads as TGTGCCAGCAGCTTCGACCAGAACACTGAAGCTTTCTTT. The gene calls are TRBV11-3 and TRBJ1-1, with D uncertain. Trimming removed 3 bases from V and 1 base from J, with 6 bases in between. The CDR3 is 13 amino acids. Looked up from germline, CDR1 is SGHNT and CDR2 is YENEEA. The full variable domain, completed using reference TRBV11-3 and TRBJ1-1, is EAGVVQSPRYKIIEKKQPVAFWCNPISGHNTLYWYLQNLGQGPELLIRYENEEAVDDSQLPKDRFSAERLKGVDSTLKIQPAELGDSAVYLCASSFDQNTEAFFGQGTRLTVV.

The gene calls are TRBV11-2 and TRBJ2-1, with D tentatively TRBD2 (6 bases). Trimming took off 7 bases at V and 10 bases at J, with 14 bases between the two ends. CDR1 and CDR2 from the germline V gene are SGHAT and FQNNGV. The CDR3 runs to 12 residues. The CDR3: CASTTSHGEQFF. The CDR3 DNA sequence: TGTGCCAGCACCACTAGCCACGGGGAGCAGTTCTTC.

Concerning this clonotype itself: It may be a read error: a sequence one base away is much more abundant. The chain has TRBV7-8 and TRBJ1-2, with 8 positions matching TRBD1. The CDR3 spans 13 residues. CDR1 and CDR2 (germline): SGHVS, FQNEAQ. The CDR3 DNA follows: TGTCCCAGCAGCCCGACAGGGGTAGATGGCTACACCTTC. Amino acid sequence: CPSSPTGVDGYTF.